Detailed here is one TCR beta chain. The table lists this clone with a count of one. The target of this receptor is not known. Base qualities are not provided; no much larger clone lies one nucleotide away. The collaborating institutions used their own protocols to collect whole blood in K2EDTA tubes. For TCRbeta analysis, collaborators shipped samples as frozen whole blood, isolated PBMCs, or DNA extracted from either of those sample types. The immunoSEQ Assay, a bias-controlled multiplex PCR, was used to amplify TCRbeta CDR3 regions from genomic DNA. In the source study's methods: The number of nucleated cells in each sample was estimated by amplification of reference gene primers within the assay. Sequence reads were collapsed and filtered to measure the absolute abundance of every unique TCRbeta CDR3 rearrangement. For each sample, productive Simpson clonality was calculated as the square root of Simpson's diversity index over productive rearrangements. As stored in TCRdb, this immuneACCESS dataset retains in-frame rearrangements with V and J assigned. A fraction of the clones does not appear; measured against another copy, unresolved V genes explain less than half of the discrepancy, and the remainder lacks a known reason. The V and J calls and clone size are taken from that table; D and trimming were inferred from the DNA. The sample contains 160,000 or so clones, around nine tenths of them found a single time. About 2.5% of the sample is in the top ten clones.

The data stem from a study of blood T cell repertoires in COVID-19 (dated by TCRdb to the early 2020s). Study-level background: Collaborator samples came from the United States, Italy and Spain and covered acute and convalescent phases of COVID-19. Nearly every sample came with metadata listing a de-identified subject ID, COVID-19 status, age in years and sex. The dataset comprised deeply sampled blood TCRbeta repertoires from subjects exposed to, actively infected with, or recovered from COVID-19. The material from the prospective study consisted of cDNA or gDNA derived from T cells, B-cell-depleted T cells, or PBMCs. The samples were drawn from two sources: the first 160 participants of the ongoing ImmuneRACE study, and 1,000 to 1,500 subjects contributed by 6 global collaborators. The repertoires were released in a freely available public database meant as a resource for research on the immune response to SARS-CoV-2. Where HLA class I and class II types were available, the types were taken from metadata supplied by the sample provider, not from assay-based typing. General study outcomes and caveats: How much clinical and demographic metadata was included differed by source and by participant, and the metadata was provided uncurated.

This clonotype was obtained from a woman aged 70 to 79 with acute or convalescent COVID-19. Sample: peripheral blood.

The bases read TGTGCCAGCAGCCGTGGCTGGGCTAGCGGGGAAGAGACCCAGTACTTC. The translation is CASSRGWASGEETQYF. The V and J segments used are TRBV28 and TRBJ2-5, with 9 bases matching TRBD2. Looking up the germline V gene yields CDR1 MDHEN and CDR2 SYDVKM. V and J are trimmed by 6 bases and 3 bases, and the gene matches miss 11 bases of the junction. Its CDR3 holds 16 amino acids, cysteine through phenylalanine. Kept here is only the CDR3 DNA, which spans 48 bases and is read in frame from base 1.